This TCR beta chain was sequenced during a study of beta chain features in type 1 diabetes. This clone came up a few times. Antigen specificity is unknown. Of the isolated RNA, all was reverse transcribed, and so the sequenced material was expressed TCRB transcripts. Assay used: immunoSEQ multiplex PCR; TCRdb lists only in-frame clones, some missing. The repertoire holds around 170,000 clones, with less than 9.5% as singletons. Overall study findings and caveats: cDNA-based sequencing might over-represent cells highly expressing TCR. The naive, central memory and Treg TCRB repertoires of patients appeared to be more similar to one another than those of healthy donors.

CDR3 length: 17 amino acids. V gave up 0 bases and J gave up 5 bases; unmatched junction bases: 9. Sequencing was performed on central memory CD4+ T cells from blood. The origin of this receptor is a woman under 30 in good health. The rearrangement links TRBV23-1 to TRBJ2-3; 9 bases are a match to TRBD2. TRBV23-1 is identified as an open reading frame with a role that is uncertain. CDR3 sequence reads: CASSQSVGLAGEDTQYF. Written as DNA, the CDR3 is TGCGCCAGCAGTCAATCGGTGGGACTAGCAGGAGAAGATACGCAGTATTTT.